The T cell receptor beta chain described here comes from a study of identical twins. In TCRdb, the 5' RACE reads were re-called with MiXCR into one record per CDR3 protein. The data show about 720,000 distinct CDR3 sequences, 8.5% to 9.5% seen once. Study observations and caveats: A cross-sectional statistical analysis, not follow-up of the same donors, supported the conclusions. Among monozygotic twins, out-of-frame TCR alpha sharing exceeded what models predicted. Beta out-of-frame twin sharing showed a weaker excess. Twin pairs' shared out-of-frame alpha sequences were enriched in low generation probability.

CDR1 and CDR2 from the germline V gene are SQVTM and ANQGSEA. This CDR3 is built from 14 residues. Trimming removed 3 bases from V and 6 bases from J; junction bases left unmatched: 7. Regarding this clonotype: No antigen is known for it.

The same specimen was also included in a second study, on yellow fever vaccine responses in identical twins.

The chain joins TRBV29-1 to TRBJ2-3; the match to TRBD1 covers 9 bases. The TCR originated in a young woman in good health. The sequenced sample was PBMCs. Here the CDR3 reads CSVDVGTGHDTQYF. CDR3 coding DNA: TGCAGCGTTGACGTCGGGACAGGGCACGATACGCAGTATTTT.